This TCR beta chain originates from a study of blood T cell repertoires in COVID-19. Overall study context: Specimens from acute and convalescent COVID-19 originated in the United States, Italy and Spain. PBMCs, B-cell-depleted T cells, or T cells provided the cDNA or gDNA that made up the material.

Recovered participants had two consecutive negative NP/OP PCR tests, healthcare professional clearance, or symptom resolution. Per the original data handling: Nucleated cell number was recorded as an estimate derived from reference gene primer amplification. Libraries were prepared by immunoSEQ multiplex PCR; TCRdb keeps only in-frame clonotypes and omits some of them. Clone size and V and J calls were adopted from that table, with D and trimming inferred from the DNA. The sample lists around 280,000 clones; roughly 89% were seen once. Trimming removed 5 bases from V and 4 bases from J; junction bases left unmatched: 14. The CDR3 extends over 16 amino acids. Germline CDR1 reads SGHTA; CDR2 reads FQGTGA.

This TCR was recovered from a woman aged 40 to 50 who had recovered from COVID-19. What was sequenced was PBMCs or T cells enriched from blood (not recorded which). The V call is TRBV7-3, the J call TRBJ2-7, with 7 positions matching TRBD1. As DNA, the CDR3 is TGTGCCAGCAGCCCCACCGACAGGGTGGCCCTGTACGAGCAGTACTTC. Protein sequence: CASSPTDRVALYEQYF.